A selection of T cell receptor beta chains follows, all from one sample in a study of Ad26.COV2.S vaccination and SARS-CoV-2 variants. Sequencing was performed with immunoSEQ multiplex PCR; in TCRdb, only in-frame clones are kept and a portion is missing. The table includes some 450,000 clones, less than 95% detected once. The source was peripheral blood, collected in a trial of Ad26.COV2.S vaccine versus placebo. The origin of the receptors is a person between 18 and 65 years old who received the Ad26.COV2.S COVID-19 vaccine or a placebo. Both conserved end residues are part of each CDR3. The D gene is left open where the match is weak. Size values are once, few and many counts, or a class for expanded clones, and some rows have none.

CDR3 protein: CASGGALGGNTIYF
CDR3 DNA: TGTGCCAGTGGCGGGGCCCTCGGAGGAAACACCATATATTTT
J gene: TRBJ1-3
D gene: NA
CDR3 length: 14
clone size: many
V gene: TRBV19

CDR3 protein: CASSLTFNEQFF
CDR3 DNA: TGTGCCAGCAGTTTAACCTTCAATGAGCAGTTCTTC
J gene: TRBJ2-1
D gene: NA
CDR3 length: 12
clone size: NA
V gene: TRBV28

CDR3 protein: CASSFRGHPTNTGELFF
CDR3 DNA: TGTGCCAGCAGTTTTCGCGGGCACCCAACCAACACCGGGGAGCTGTTTTTT
J gene: TRBJ2-2
D gene: NA
CDR3 length: 17
clone size: NA
V gene: TRBV27

CDR3 protein: CASSLVQGIGEKLFF
CDR3 DNA: TGTGCCAGCAGCTTGGTGCAGGGTATTGGGGAAAAACTGTTTTTT
J gene: TRBJ1-4
D gene: NA
CDR3 length: 15
clone size: NA
V gene: TRBV5-6

CDR3 protein: CASSVVAHLASYNEQFF
CDR3 DNA: TGTGCCAGCAGCGTAGTTGCCCACCTTGCCTCCTACAATGAGCAGTTCTTC
J gene: TRBJ2-1
D gene: NA
CDR3 length: 17
clone size: NA
V gene: TRBV9

CDR3 protein: CASSLGGAQETQYF
CDR3 DNA: TGCGCCAGCAGCTTAGGGGGGGCCCAAGAGACCCAGTACTTC
J gene: TRBJ2-5
D gene: NA
CDR3 length: 14
clone size: NA
V gene: TRBV5-1

CDR3 protein: CASSQDSGTFSYEQYF
CDR3 DNA: TGTGCCAGCAGCCAAGATTCGGGGACCTTCTCCTACGAGCAGTACTTC
J gene: TRBJ2-7
D gene: NA
CDR3 length: 16
clone size: NA
V gene: TRBV14

CDR3 protein: CASSLVAGGRETQYF
CDR3 DNA: TGTGCCAGCAGCTTAGTAGCGGGAGGCAGGGAGACCCAGTACTTC
J gene: TRBJ2-5
D gene: TRBD2
CDR3 length: 15
clone size: NA
V gene: TRBV7-9

CDR3 protein: CASSFGATGGAVGELFF
CDR3 DNA: TGTGCCAGCAGCTTTGGGGCGACAGGGGGCGCGGTCGGGGAGCTGTTTTTT
J gene: TRBJ2-2
D gene: TRBD1
CDR3 length: 17
clone size: NA
V gene: TRBV5-4

CDR3 protein: CASTGGRGYGYTF
CDR3 DNA: TGTGCCAGCACCGGGGGACGAGGCTATGGCTACACCTTC
J gene: TRBJ1-2
D gene: NA
CDR3 length: 13
clone size: NA
V gene: TRBV28

CDR3 protein: CASSQDHRDMSYEQYF
CDR3 DNA: TGTGCCAGCAGCCAAGACCACCGGGACATGTCCTACGAGCAGTACTTC
J gene: TRBJ2-7
D gene: NA
CDR3 length: 16
clone size: NA
V gene: TRBV3-1/TRBV3-2

CDR3 protein: CASSLEGLGENNEQFF
CDR3 DNA: TGTGCCAGCAGCTTAGAGGGTCTTGGAGAGAACAATGAGCAGTTCTTC
J gene: TRBJ2-1
D gene: NA
CDR3 length: 16
clone size: NA
V gene: TRBV7-8

CDR3 protein: CASSTSSYEQYF
CDR3 DNA: TGTGCCAGCAGTACTAGCAGCTACGAGCAGTACTTC
J gene: TRBJ2-7
D gene: NA
CDR3 length: 12
clone size: NA
V gene: TRBV28

CDR3 protein: CASSSPPGTSADTQYF
CDR3 DNA: TGCGCCAGCAGCTCACCTCCTGGGACTTCAGCAGATACGCAGTATTTT
J gene: TRBJ2-3
D gene: NA
CDR3 length: 16
clone size: NA
V gene: TRBV4-1

CDR3 protein: CASSLGGDYEQYF
CDR3 DNA: TGTGCCAGCAGCTTAGGGGGCGACTACGAGCAGTACTTC
J gene: TRBJ2-7
D gene: NA
CDR3 length: 13
clone size: once
V gene: TRBV13

CDR3 protein: CASSLGVYWDEQYF
CDR3 DNA: TGTGCCAGCAGCTTAGGGGTTTACTGGGACGAGCAGTACTTC
J gene: TRBJ2-7
D gene: NA
CDR3 length: 14
clone size: few
V gene: TRBV7-9

CDR3 protein: CASSIDQRGGRILYNEQFF
CDR3 DNA: TGTGCCAGTAGTATAGATCAGCGGGGCGGTCGTATTCTATACAATGAGCAGTTCTTC
J gene: TRBJ2-1
D gene: TRBD2
CDR3 length: 19
clone size: NA
V gene: TRBV19

CDR3 protein: CASSFQREGTGELFF
CDR3 DNA: TGTGCCAGCAGCTTCCAGCGAGAAGGGACCGGGGAGCTGTTTTTT
J gene: TRBJ2-2
D gene: NA
CDR3 length: 15
clone size: NA
V gene: TRBV7-8

CDR3 protein: CASSQDPVNTEAFF
CDR3 DNA: TGTGCCAGCAGCCAAGATCCAGTGAACACTGAAGCTTTCTTT
J gene: TRBJ1-1
D gene: NA
CDR3 length: 14
clone size: NA
V gene: TRBV3-1/TRBV3-2

CDR3 protein: CASSLGQGDEQYF
CDR3 DNA: TGTGCCAGCAGCTTGGGACAGGGTGACGAGCAGTACTTC
J gene: TRBJ2-7
D gene: TRBD1
CDR3 length: 13
clone size: NA
V gene: TRBV5-6

CDR3 protein: CASSSLGAKNIQYF
CDR3 DNA: TGTGCCAGCAGTTCCCTTGGGGCCAAAAACATTCAGTACTTC
J gene: TRBJ2-4
D gene: NA
CDR3 length: 14
clone size: NA
V gene: TRBV27

CDR3 protein: CASSQDLAYGYTF
CDR3 DNA: TGCGCCAGCAGCCAAGATTTGGCCTATGGCTACACCTTC
J gene: TRBJ1-2
D gene: NA
CDR3 length: 13
clone size: NA
V gene: TRBV4-1

CDR3 protein: CASSSTGGLNEKLFF
CDR3 DNA: TGTGCCAGCAGTTCGACAGGGGGCCTGAATGAAAAACTGTTTTTT
J gene: TRBJ1-4
D gene: TRBD1
CDR3 length: 15
clone size: NA
V gene: TRBV28

CDR3 protein: CASSSGIIWDRTGVHEQYF
CDR3 DNA: TGTGCCAGCAGTTCCGGAATTATTTGGGACCGGACAGGGGTGCACGAGCAGTACTTC
J gene: TRBJ2-7
D gene: TRBD1
CDR3 length: 19
clone size: NA
V gene: TRBV27

CDR3 protein: CASNRKGLGETQYF
CDR3 DNA: TGTGCCAGTAATCGTAAGGGTTTAGGAGAGACCCAGTACTTC
J gene: TRBJ2-5
D gene: NA
CDR3 length: 14
clone size: NA
V gene: TRBV19

CDR3 protein: CASSFKAGELFF
CDR3 DNA: TGTGCCAGCAGTTTTAAGGCCGGGGAGCTGTTTTTT
J gene: TRBJ2-2
D gene: NA
CDR3 length: 12
clone size: NA
V gene: TRBV12-3/TRBV12-4

CDR3 protein: CATLAGSSYNEQFF
CDR3 DNA: TGTGCCACCCTAGCGGGGAGCTCCTACAATGAGCAGTTCTTC
J gene: TRBJ2-1
D gene: TRBD2
CDR3 length: 14
clone size: NA
V gene: TRBV10-3

CDR3 protein: CASSLAAEIYGYTF
CDR3 DNA: TGTGCCAGCAGCTTAGCGGCAGAAATATATGGCTACACCTTC
J gene: TRBJ1-2
D gene: NA
CDR3 length: 14
clone size: NA
V gene: TRBV11-2

CDR3 protein: CASSYGGGFGYEQYF
CDR3 DNA: TGTGCCAGCAGTTATGGTGGGGGTTTCGGCTACGAGCAGTACTTC
J gene: TRBJ2-7
D gene: NA
CDR3 length: 15
clone size: NA
V gene: TRBV9

CDR3 protein: CASSSRQYNEQFF
CDR3 DNA: TGTGCCAGCAGCTCAAGACAGTACAATGAGCAGTTCTTC
J gene: TRBJ2-1
D gene: NA
CDR3 length: 13
clone size: few
V gene: TRBV7-9

CDR3 protein: CASSLGVGQGASYEQYF
CDR3 DNA: TGTGCCAGCAGCTTAGGAGTGGGACAGGGGGCCTCCTACGAGCAGTACTTC
J gene: TRBJ2-7
D gene: TRBD1
CDR3 length: 17
clone size: NA
V gene: TRBV13

CDR3 protein: CASSQSIGQGDYGYTF
CDR3 DNA: TGTGCCAGCAGCCAGTCCATAGGACAGGGAGACTATGGCTACACCTTC
J gene: TRBJ1-2
D gene: TRBD1
CDR3 length: 16
clone size: NA
V gene: TRBV4-2

CDR3 protein: CSASRARDNTDTQYF
CDR3 DNA: TGCAGTGCTAGTCGTGCGCGGGACAACACAGATACGCAGTATTTT
J gene: TRBJ2-3
D gene: NA
CDR3 length: 15
clone size: NA
V gene: TRBV20-1